This is a list of T cell receptor gamma chains from one sample in a study of Vδ1+ human thymocytes. TCRdb made new clone calls on the multiplex PCR reads using CATT. This repertoire shows over 25,000 gamma-chain clones, about 18% found once; its top ten account for 1.5% to 2%. Sequencing was carried out using Vdelta1+ gamma-delta thymocytes from the thymus. The receptors shown here come from a boy under two years old who had congenital heart surgery. Each CDR3 is given with its conserved first and last residue. Some rows mark clone size as missing; the rest say once, few, many or name a class of expanded clone.

V	size	J	CDR3	DNA
TRGV9	NA	TRGJ1/TRGJ2	CALWDPNGYYKKLF	TGTGCCTTGTGGGATCCCAACGGGTATTATAAGAAACTCTTT
TRGV2	NA	TRGJ1/TRGJ2	CATWDGYVGYYKKLF	TGTGCCACCTGGGACGGATATGTGGGTTATTATAAGAAACTCTTT
TRGV3	NA	TRGJ1/TRGJ2	CATWDRPPSKLF	TGTGCCACCTGGGACAGGCCCCCCTCGAAACTCTTT
TRGV9	few	TRGJ1/TRGJ2	CALWEGSPYYKKLF	TGTGCCTTGTGGGAGGGATCTCCATATTATAAGAAACTCTTT
TRGV3	NA	TRGJP2	CATWDRRGGSDWIKTF	TGTGCCACCTGGGACAGGCGGGGAGGTAGTGATTGGATCAAGACGTTT
TRGV9	NA	TRGJ1/TRGJ2	CALWEVGSYKKLF	TGTGCCTTGTGGGAGGTGGGTAGCTATAAGAAACTCTTT
TRGV8	few	TRGJ1/TRGJ2	CATWAPPYGKLF	TGTGCCACCTGGGCACCCCCTTACGGGAAACTCTTT
TRGV2	NA	TRGJP2	CATWDGNSSDWIKTF	TGTGCCACCTGGGACGGCAATAGTAGTGATTGGATCAAGACGTTT
TRGV5	few	TRGJ1/TRGJ2	CATWDSLYGVYYKKLF	TGTGCCACCTGGGACAGTCTTTACGGGGTGTATTATAAGAAACTCTTT
TRGV9	NA	TRGJ1/TRGJ2	CALWEVRRKLF	TGTGCCTTGTGGGAGGTGCGAAGGAAACTCTTT
TRGV9	NA	TRGJ1/TRGJ2	CALWEVRIYYKKLF	TGTGCCTTGTGGGAGGTCCGGATTTATTATAAGAAACTCTTT
TRGV2	few	TRGJ1/TRGJ2	CATWDGLRYKKLF	TGTGCCACCTGGGACGGGCTACGTTATAAGAAACTCTTT
TRGV2	NA	TRGJ1/TRGJ2	CATWESFLSYKKLF	TGTGCCACCTGGGAGTCCTTTTTAAGTTATAAGAAACTCTTT
TRGV8	few	TRGJ1/TRGJ2	CATWDSLGSKKLF	TGTGCCACCTGGGATAGTCTGGGATCGAAGAAACTCTTT
TRGV5	NA	TRGJ1/TRGJ2	CATWANYYKKLF	TGTGCCACCTGGGCAAATTATTATAAGAAACTCTTT
TRGV3	NA	TRGJ1/TRGJ2	CATWDRLNHYKKLF	TGTGCCACCTGGGACAGGCTGAATCATTATAAGAAACTCTTT
TRGV9	NA	TRGJP1	CALWEEHTTGWFKIF	TGTGCCTTGTGGGAGGAACATACCACTGGTTGGTTCAAGATATTT
TRGV2	NA	TRGJ1/TRGJ2	CATWDRPFGYKKLF	TGTGCCACCTGGGACAGGCCTTTTGGGTATAAGAAACTCTTT
TRGV2	NA	TRGJP2	CATWDGHGDWIKTF	TGTGCCACCTGGGACGGGCATGGTGATTGGATCAAGACGTTT
TRGV9	NA	TRGJP2	CALRGSDWIKTF	TGTGCCTTGCGGGGTAGTGATTGGATCAAGACGTTC
TRGV9	NA	TRGJ1/TRGJ2	CALWEVRIKKLF	TGTGCCTTGTGGGAGGTGAGGATTAAGAAACTCTTT
TRGV2	medium-sized	TRGJP2	CATWDGPGDWIKTF	TGTGCCACCTGGGACGGGCCGGGTGATTGGATCAAGACGTTT
TRGV5	few	TRGJ1/TRGJ2	CATWDTPPLDKKLF	TGTGCCACCTGGGACACCCCCCCTTTGGATAAGAAACTCTTT
TRGV2	NA	TRGJ1/TRGJ2	CATWDGSLYYKKLF	TGTGCCACCTGGGACGGGTCCCTTTATTATAAGAAACTCTTT
TRGV4	NA	TRGJ1/TRGJ2	CATWDGDGSREKLF	TGTGCCACCTGGGATGGGGACGGTTCGAGGGAGAAACTCTTT
TRGV4	few	TRGJ1/TRGJ2	CATWDGLNKKLF	TGTGCCACCTGGGACGGGCTAAATAAGAAACTCTTT
TRGV9	few	TRGJ1/TRGJ2	CALWEPHGYYKKLF	TGTGCCTTGTGGGAGCCCCATGGTTATTATAAGAAACTCTTT
TRGV4	few	TRGJ1/TRGJ2	CATWDGPLADYYKKLF	TGTGCCACCTGGGATGGGCCGCTCGCGGATTATTATAAGAAACTCTTT
TRGV3	NA	TRGJ1/TRGJ2	CATWDRRSRYKKLF	TGTGCCACCTGGGACAGGCGTTCGAGGTATAAGAAACTCTTT
TRGV9	NA	TRGJ1/TRGJ2	CALWDGRHKKLF	TGTGCCTTGTGGGACGGACGGCATAAGAAACTCTTT
TRGV2	NA	TRGJP2	CATWDGTGGSDWIKTF	TGTGCCACCTGGGACGGCACGGGGGGTAGTGATTGGATCAAGACGTTT
TRGV9	few	TRGJ1/TRGJ2	CALWERSLDYKKLF	TGTGCCTTGTGGGAGCGCTCCCTGGATTATAAGAAACTCTTT
TRGV9	few	TRGJ1/TRGJ2	CALWDPPEIYYKKLF	TGTGCCTTGTGGGATCCACCGGAGATTTATTATAAGAAACTCTTT
TRGV9	NA	TRGJ1/TRGJ2	CALWEPFNYYKKLF	TGTGCCTTGTGGGAGCCTTTTAATTATTATAAGAAACTCTTT
TRGV9	NA	TRGJ1/TRGJ2	CALVGYKKLF	TGTGCCTTGGTGGGCTATAAGAAACTCTTT
TRGV5	NA	TRGJ1/TRGJ2	CATWDRPRKKLF	TGTGCCACCTGGGACAGGCCTCGTAAGAAACTCTTT
TRGV2	few	TRGJ1/TRGJ2	CATWDGRGDYKKLF	TGTGCCACCTGGGACGGGCGGGGAGATTATAAGAAACTCTTT
TRGV9	few	TRGJ1/TRGJ2	CALWESFLRKKLF	TGTGCCTTGTGGGAGTCCTTTTTGAGGAAGAAACTCTTT
TRGV3	NA	TRGJ1/TRGJ2	CATWDGGDKKLF	TGTGCCACCTGGGACGGTGGGGACAAGAAACTCTTT
TRGV2	NA	TRGJ1/TRGJ2	CATWDGPVLYKKLF	TGTGCCACCTGGGACGGGCCGGTCTTATATAAGAAACTCTTC
TRGV3	few	TRGJ1/TRGJ2	CATWDRPRSLVF	TGTGCCACCTGGGACAGGCCCCGCAGCTTAGTCTTT
TRGV3	NA	TRGJ1/TRGJ2	CATWRTLKKLF	TGTGCCACCTGGAGGACCCTTAAGAAACTCTTT
TRGV5	few	TRGJ1/TRGJ2	CATCPLGDYKKLF	TGTGCCACCTGCCCCCTGGGGGATTATAAGAAACTCTTT
TRGV3	NA	TRGJ1/TRGJ2	CATWDRPPYKKLF	TGTGCCACCTGGGACAGGCCCCCTTATAAGAAACTCTTT
TRGV3	NA	TRGJ1/TRGJ2	CATWDSLVYYKKLF	TGTGCCACCTGGGACAGCCTTGTTTATTATAAGAAACTCTTT
TRGV2	NA	TRGJ1/TRGJ2	CATWDGSLYYKKLF	TGTGCCACCTGGGACGGATCACTTTATTATAAGAAACTCTTT
TRGV4	NA	TRGJ1/TRGJ2	CATWDAHYKKLF	TGTGCCACCTGGGATGCTCATTATAAGAAACTCTTT
TRGV3	NA	TRGJ1/TRGJ2	CATWDSRGYYKKLF	TGTGCCACCTGGGACAGTAGAGGTTATTATAAGAAACTCTTT
TRGV9	few	TRGJ1/TRGJ2	CALWEAHGKLF	TGTGCCTTGTGGGAGGCCCACGGTAAACTCTTT
TRGV3	NA	TRGJ1/TRGJ2	CATWDRPMNYKKLF	TGTGCCACCTGGGACAGACCTATGAATTATAAGAAACTCTTT
TRGV5	few	TRGJ1/TRGJ2	CATWESTSNYYKKLF	TGTGCCACCTGGGAAAGTACCTCGAATTATTATAAGAAACTCTTT
TRGV4	NA	TRGJP2	CATWDTKWIKTF	TGTGCCACCTGGGATACAAAATGGATCAAGACGTTT
TRGV4	NA	TRGJP1	CATWETDTTGWFKIF	TGTGCCACCTGGGAGACCGATACCACTGGTTGGTTCAAGATATTT
TRGV2	few	TRGJ1/TRGJ2	CATWDGHRNKKLF	TGTGCCACCTGGGACGGGCACAGAAATAAGAAACTCTTT
TRGV2	NA	TRGJP2	CATWDGPRYSDWIKTF	TGTGCCACCTGGGATGGGCCGCGGTATAGTGATTGGATCAAGACGTTT
TRGV3	NA	TRGJ1/TRGJ2	CATWDRPREKLF	TGTGCCACCTGGGACAGGCCGAGGGAGAAACTCTTT